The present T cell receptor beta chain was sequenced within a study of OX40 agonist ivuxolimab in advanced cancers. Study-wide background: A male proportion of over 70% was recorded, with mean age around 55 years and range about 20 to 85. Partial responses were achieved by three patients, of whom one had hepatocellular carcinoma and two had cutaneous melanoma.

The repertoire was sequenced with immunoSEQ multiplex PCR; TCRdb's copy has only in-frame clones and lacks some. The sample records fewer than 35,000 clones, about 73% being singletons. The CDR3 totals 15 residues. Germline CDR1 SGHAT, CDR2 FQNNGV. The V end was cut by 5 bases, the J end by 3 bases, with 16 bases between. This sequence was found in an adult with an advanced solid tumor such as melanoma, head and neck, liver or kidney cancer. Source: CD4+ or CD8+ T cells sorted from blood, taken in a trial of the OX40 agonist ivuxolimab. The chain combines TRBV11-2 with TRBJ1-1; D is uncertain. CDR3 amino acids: CASSPRPGADTEAFF. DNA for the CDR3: TGTGCCAGCAGCCCCCGACCGGGCGCAGACACTGAAGCTTTCTTT.